One and the same sample provided the 21 T cell receptor beta chains below, sequenced in a study of early T cells in non-severe SARS-CoV-2 infection. TCRdb ran MiXCR on the 5' RACE reads and lists one entry per CDR3 protein. Of tens of thousands of distinct CDR3 sequences in the sample, roughly 4.6% were seen once. The sequencing here drew on whole blood, taken at baseline. The receptors were sampled from an adult who was a healthcare worker with PCR-confirmed SARS-CoV-2 infection or an uninfected control (not recorded which).

Comments on this clonotype: At one of its ends the junction is not consistent with the germline gene, which may arise from a read error. V gene TRBV20-1 combines with J gene TRBJ2-5, with D perhaps TRBD1 (7 bases). This CDR3 comprises 15 residues. The V gene's germline CDR1 is DFQATT and CDR2 SNEGSKA (reference sequence). The CDR3 region has the DNA TGCAGTGCAAGAGATAACGCAGGGGGGCAAGAGACCCAGTACTTC. Protein: CSARDNAGGQETQYF.

This clonotype has a count of ten or more. The gene calls are TRBV6-5 and TRBJ1-2; D remains unclear. The V gene's germline CDR1 is MNHEY and CDR2 SVGAGI. V lost 3 bases, J lost 7 bases, and 15 bases lay in between. The CDR3 is 14 residues long. The DNA for the CDR3 is TGTGCCAGCAGTTATCAGGAGAGGGCTGGTGGCTACACCTTC. Translation: CASSYQERAGGYTF.

The chain carries TRBV12-3 or TRBV12-4 and TRBJ2-1, with D tentatively TRBD1 or TRBD2 (5 bases each). V lost 6 bases, J lost 6 bases, and 12 bases lay in between. The CDR3 sequence is 13 residues long. The CDR3 sequence is CASRGDRGNEQFF. The DNA for the CDR3 is TGTGCCAGCAGGGGGGATCGTGGCAATGAGCAGTTCTTC.

The table lists this clonotype with many counts. This rearrangement joins TRBV18 to TRBJ1-5; 7 bases align to TRBD1. The CDR3 runs 15 residues. CDR1 is KGHSH, CDR2 LQKENI, per germline. The V and J ends lost 1 base and 5 bases, in that order; junction bases with no gene match: 5. The CDR3 reads CASSPLGTAHQPQHF. The CDR3 region has the DNA TGTGCCAGCTCACCACTTGGGACAGCACATCAGCCCCAGCATTTT.

This clonotype has a count of ten or more. This rearrangement joins TRBV29-1 to TRBJ2-1; 12 bases map to TRBD2. Germline values: CDR1 SQVTM, CDR2 ANQGSEA. V shed 7 bases and J 7 bases; nucleotides not matched to a gene: 2. CDR3 length: 12 residues. Here the CDR3 reads CSDGLAGNEQFF. Here the CDR3 DNA reads TGCAGCGACGGACTAGCGGGAAATGAGCAGTTCTTC.

This clonotype was seen repeatedly, ten times or more. DNA for the CDR3: TGTGCCAGCAGCTTAGCGCACCGCCCGAACACCGGGGAGCTGTTTTTT. It is translated as CASSLAHRPNTGELFF. This chain joins TRBV7-6 and TRBJ2-2, with D unresolved. Trimming removed 0 bases at V and 0 bases at J, with 8 bases between. The V gene's germline CDR1 is SGHVS and CDR2 FNYEAQ. The CDR3 is 16 residues long.

The chain has TRBV12-3 or TRBV12-4 and TRBJ1-2, with TRBD1 identical over 8 bases. The CDR3 is 13 residues long. The ends lost 6 bases at V and 6 bases at J; junction bases unmatched: 6. The CDR3 protein is CASSLDRVDGYTF. In DNA, the CDR3 is TGTGCCAGCAGCTTGGACAGGGTAGATGGCTACACCTTC.

The chain employs TRBV5-4 and TRBJ2-5; tentatively, D is TRBD1 or TRBD2 (5 bases each). CDR3 length: 15 residues. Germline V gene data show CDR1 as SGHNT and CDR2 as YYREEE (reference sequence). V was cut by 0 bases and J by 4 bases, with 13 bases left in between. CDR3 DNA sequence: TGTGCCAGCAGCTTGGCCCAGGGCGCGGGAGAGACCCAGTACTTC. This sequence encodes CASSLAQGAGETQYF. Based on the CDR3 plus reference TRBV5-4 and TRBJ2-5, the full variable domain is ETGVTQSPTHLIKTRGQQVTLRCSSQSGHNTVSWYQQALGQGPQFIFQYYREEENGRGNFPPRFSGLQFPNYSSELNVNALELDDSALYLCASSLAQGAGETQYFGPGTRLLVL.

The sample holds many counts of this clonotype. The gene calls are TRBV18 and TRBJ1-1, with a possible D match to TRBD1 (6 bases). Trimming stripped 8 bases from V and 1 base from J, with 14 bases between. The CDR3 covers 14 residues. Per germline, CDR1 KGHSH and CDR2 LQKENI. This chain's CDR3 is CASTTYRENTEAFF. The CDR3 DNA reads as TGTGCCAGCACCACCTACAGGGAGAACACTGAAGCTTTCTTT.

This clonotype was recorded at least ten times. V and J are TRBV4-3 and TRBJ2-2; D is ambiguous. The CDR3 spans 14 residues. V gave up 5 bases and J gave up 1 base, with 8 bases separating them. The germline V gene encodes CDR1 LGHNA and CDR2 YSLEER. In nucleotides, the CDR3 is TGCGCCAGCAGCATACGGCTGAACACCGGGGAGCTGTTTTTT. This encodes CASSIRLNTGELFF.

V and J are TRBV29-1 and TRBJ2-3; TRBD2 might be the D (5 bases). The CDR3 is made up of 13 amino acids. V was cut by 6 bases and J by 4 bases, with 14 bases left in between. The germline V gene has CDR1 SQVTM and CDR2 ANQGSEA. The chain's CDR3 is CSVGKSTADTQYF. The CDR3 DNA sequence: TGCAGCGTCGGGAAGTCTACGGCAGATACGCAGTATTTT.

The table lists this clonotype with many counts. CDR3 residues: CASTRGLAGVGELFF. The CDR3 DNA reads TGTGCCAGCACCCGAGGACTAGCGGGAGTCGGGGAGCTGTTTTTT. The gene calls are TRBV9 and TRBJ2-2; 13 nucleotides align to TRBD2. CDR1 is SGDLS, CDR2 YYNGEE, per germline. J lost 7 bases, V lost 6 bases, and 6 bases had no gene match. The CDR3 consists of 15 residues.

This clonotype came up many times. The CDR3 coding sequence is TGTGCCAGCAGGGCGGACATGCAGCCCCAGCATTTT. Its translation is CASRADMQPQHF. V and J are TRBV6-1 and TRBJ1-5; possible D gene TRBD1, 5 bases. The CDR3 loop spans 12 amino acids. Trimming took 6 bases from V and 7 from J, leaving 10 bases between them. Germline CDR1 MNHNS, CDR2 SASEGT.

Many counts were recorded for this clonotype. This sequence joins TRBV12-3 or TRBV12-4 and TRBJ2-3; no reliable D call. The CDR3 runs 14 residues. Trimming shortened V by 3 bases and J by 1 base, and 8 bases separated the two germline ends. In DNA form, the CDR3 reads TGTGCCAGCAGTTTGGGAAGGGGCACAGATACGCAGTATTTT. Protein: CASSLGRGTDTQYF.

This clonotype was counted many times. This chain links TRBV11-3 with TRBJ2-7; 8 nucleotides match TRBD2. This CDR3 comprises 14 residues. Germline lookup yields CDR1 SGHNT and CDR2 YENEEA. After removal of 0 bases from V and 5 bases from J, the junction contained 3 bases not matched to a gene. The CDR3 DNA follows: TGTGCCAGCAGCTTAGAGAGCGGGAGCAACGAGCAGTACTTC. Translating gives CASSLESGSNEQYF.

The rearrangement joins TRBV12-3 or TRBV12-4 to TRBJ1-6; no clear D. Trimming stripped 1 base from V and 11 bases from J, with 6 bases between. This CDR3 region has 12 residues. The CDR3 reads CASSLGNAPLHF. CDR3 in DNA: TGTGCCAGCAGTTTAGGGAATGCACCCCTCCACTTT.

This clonotype was recorded many times. The rearrangement uses TRBV12-3 or TRBV12-4 and TRBJ2-7; 12 bases are shared with TRBD2. J was trimmed by 2 bases and V by 9 bases; bases with no gene match: 8. The CDR3 extends over 15 amino acids. The CDR3 sequence is CARHTSGGPPYEQYF. DNA for the CDR3: TGTGCCAGACATACTAGCGGGGGGCCCCCCTACGAGCAGTACTTC.

This clonotype was observed a few times. CDR3 bases: TGTGCCAGCAGCTTAATCGGCCCCGCGGCCCAGTACTTC. Protein sequence: CASSLIGPAAQYF. J is TRBJ2-5 and V is TRBV7-6; no clear D. The V gene's germline CDR1 is SGHVS and CDR2 FNYEAQ. The CDR3 extends over 13 amino acids. V was cut by 2 bases and J by 9 bases, with 13 bases left in between.

This clonotype was seen ten or more times. The chain has TRBV6-5 and TRBJ2-3; D remains ambiguous. The CDR3 has 17 amino acids. V was shortened by 8 bases and J by 2 bases, with 23 bases between the two germline ends. CDR1 is MNHEY and CDR2 is SVGAGI in the germline V gene. The CDR3 DNA sequence: TGTGCCAGCGGGCCCTCCCCCTTGGGGTGGGCCACAGATACGCAGTATTTT. Protein: CASGPSPLGWATDTQYF.

This clonotype was counted at least ten times. The rearrangement joins TRBV5-1 to TRBJ2-1; D may be TRBD1 or TRBD2 (5 bases each). V was clipped by 1 base and J by 8 bases, with 10 bases between them. Germline V gene sequence: CDR1 SGHRS, CDR2 YFSETQ. There are 13 residues in the CDR3. This CDR3 reads CASSLTGLDEQFF. CDR3 in DNA: TGCGCCAGCAGCTTGACAGGACTCGATGAGCAGTTCTTC.

V and J are TRBV29-1 and TRBJ2-5; 9 bases line up with TRBD1. The ends lost 4 bases at V and 5 bases at J; junction bases unmatched: 20. Germline CDR1 reads SQVTM; CDR2 reads ANQGSEA. The CDR3 length is 18 residues. The CDR3 protein is CSVAPLGVGTGNTETQYF. Written as DNA, the CDR3 is TGCAGCGTTGCCCCTTTGGGGGTAGGGACAGGGAACACGGAGACCCAGTACTTC.